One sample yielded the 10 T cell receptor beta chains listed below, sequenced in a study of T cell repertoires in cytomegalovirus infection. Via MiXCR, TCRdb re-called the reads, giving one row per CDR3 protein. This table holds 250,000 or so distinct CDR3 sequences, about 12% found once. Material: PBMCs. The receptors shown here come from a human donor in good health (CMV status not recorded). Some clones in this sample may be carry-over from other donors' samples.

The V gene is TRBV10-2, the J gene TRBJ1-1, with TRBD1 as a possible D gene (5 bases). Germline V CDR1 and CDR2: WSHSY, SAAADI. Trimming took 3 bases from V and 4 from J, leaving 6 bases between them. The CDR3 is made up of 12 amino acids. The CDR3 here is CASSDRATEAFF. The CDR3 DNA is TGCGCCAGCAGTGACAGGGCCACTGAAGCTTTCTTT.

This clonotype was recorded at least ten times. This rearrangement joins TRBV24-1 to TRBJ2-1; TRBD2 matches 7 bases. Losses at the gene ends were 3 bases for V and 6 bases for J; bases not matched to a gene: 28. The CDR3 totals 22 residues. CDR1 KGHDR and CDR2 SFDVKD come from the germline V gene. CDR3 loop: CATSDRSGVRRGGRETANEQFF. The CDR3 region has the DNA TGTGCCACCAGTGATCGAAGTGGGGTCCGGCGGGGCGGGCGGGAGACGGCCAATGAGCAGTTCTTC.

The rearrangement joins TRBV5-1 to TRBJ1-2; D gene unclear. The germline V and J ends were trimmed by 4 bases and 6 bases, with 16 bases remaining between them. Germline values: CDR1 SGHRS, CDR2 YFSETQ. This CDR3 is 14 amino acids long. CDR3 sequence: CASSPLLGFDGYTF. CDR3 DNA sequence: TGCGCCAGCAGCCCCCTTCTGGGGTTCGATGGCTACACCTTC.

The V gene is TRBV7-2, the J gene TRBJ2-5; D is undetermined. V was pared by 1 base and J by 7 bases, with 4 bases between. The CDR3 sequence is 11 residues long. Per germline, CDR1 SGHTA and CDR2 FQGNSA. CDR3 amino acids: CASSLELTQYF. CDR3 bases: TGTGCCAGCAGCTTAGAGTTGACCCAGTACTTC.

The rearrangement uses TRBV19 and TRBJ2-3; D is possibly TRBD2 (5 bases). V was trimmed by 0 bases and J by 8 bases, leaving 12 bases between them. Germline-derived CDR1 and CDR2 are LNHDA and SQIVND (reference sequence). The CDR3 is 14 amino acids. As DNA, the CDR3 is TGTGCCAGTAGTATAGAGAGAACCGGAGGTACGCAGTATTTT. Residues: CASSIERTGGTQYF.

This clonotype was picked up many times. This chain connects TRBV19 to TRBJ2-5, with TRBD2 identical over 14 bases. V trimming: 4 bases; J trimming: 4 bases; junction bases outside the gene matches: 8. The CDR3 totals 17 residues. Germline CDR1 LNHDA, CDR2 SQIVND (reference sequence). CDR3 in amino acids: CASSTTGLAGVRETQYF. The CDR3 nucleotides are TGTGCCAGTAGTACCACGGGACTAGCGGGAGTTAGAGAGACCCAGTACTTC.

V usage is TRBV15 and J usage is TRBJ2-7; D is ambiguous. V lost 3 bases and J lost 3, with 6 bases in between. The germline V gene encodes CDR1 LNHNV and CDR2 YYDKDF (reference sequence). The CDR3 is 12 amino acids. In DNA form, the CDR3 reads TGTGCCACCAGCAGGGACCTCTACGAGCAGTACTTC. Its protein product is CATSRDLYEQYF.

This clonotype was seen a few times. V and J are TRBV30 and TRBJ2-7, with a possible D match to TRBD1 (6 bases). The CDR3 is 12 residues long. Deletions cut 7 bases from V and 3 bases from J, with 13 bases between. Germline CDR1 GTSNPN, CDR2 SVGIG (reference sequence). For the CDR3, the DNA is TGTGCCTTGCTTTCGGACAGCTACGAGCAGTACTTC. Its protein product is CALLSDSYEQYF. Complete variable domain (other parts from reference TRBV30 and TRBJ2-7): SQTIHQWPATLVQPVGSPLSLECTVEGTSNPNLYWYRQAAGRGLQLLFYSVGIGQISSEVPQNLSASRPQDRQFILSSKKLLLSDSGFYLCALLSDSYEQYFGPGTRLTVT.

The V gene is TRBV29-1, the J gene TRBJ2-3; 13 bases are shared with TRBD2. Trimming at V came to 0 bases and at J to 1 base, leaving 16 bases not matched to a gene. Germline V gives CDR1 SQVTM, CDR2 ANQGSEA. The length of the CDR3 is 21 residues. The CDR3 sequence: CSVEDQGFTSGRAGGTDTQYF. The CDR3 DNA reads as TGCAGCGTTGAAGATCAAGGTTTTACTAGCGGGAGGGCCGGGGGCACAGATACGCAGTATTTT.

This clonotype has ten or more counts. The chain's CDR3 is CASSSTSGRNNEQFF. Written as DNA, the CDR3 is TGTGCCAGCAGCTCTACTAGCGGGAGAAACAATGAGCAGTTCTTC. The rearrangement links TRBV7-2 to TRBJ2-1; TRBD2 matches 11 bases. The CDR3 runs to 15 residues. Germline CDR1 is SGHTA and CDR2 is FQGNSA. After removal of 4 bases from V and 5 bases from J, the junction contained 4 bases not matched to a gene.